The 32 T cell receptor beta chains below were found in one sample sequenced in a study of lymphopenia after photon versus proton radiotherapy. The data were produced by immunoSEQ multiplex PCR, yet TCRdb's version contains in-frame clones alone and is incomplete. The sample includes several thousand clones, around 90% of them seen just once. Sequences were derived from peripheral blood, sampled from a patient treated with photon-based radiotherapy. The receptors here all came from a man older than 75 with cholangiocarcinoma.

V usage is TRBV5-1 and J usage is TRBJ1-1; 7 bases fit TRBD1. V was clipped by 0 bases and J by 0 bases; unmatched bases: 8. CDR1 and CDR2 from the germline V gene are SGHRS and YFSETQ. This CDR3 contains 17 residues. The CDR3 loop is CASSLVGGPSMNTEAFF. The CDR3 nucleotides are TGCGCCAGCAGCTTGGTAGGGGGCCCTTCCATGAACACTGAAGCTTTCTTT.

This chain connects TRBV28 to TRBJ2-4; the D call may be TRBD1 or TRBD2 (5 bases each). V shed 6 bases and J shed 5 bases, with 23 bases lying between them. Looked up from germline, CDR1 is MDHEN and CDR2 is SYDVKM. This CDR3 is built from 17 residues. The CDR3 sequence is CASSYLGAGTTENIQYF. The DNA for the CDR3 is TGTGCCAGCAGCTATCTAGGCGCCGGGACGACCGAAAACATTCAGTACTTC.

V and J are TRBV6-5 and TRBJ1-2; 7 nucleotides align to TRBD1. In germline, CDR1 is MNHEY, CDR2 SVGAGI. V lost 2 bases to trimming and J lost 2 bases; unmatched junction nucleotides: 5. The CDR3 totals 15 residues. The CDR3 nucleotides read TGTGCCAGCAGTTACCGCCGGGACAGAAACTATGGCTACACCTTC. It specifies CASSYRRDRNYGYTF.

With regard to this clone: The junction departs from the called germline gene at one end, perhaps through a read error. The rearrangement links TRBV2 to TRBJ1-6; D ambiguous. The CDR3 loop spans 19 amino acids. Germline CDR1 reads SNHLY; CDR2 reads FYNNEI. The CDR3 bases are TGTGCCAGCACCCGGACGGGTGGTGGAGCCTCGTCCTTTAATTCACCCCTCCACTTT. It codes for CASTRTGGGASSFNSPLHF.

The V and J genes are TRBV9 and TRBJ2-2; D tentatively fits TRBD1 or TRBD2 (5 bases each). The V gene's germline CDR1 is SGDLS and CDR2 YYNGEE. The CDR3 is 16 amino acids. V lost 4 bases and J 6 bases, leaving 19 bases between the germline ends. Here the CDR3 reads CASSTRDPVNSGELFF. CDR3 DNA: TGTGCCAGCAGCACTCGGGACCCGGTGAATTCCGGGGAGCTGTTTTTT.

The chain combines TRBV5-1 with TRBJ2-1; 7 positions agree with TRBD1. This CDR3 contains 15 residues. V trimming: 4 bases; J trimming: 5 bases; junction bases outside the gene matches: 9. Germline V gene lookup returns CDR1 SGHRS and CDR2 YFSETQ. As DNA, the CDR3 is TGCGCCAGCAGCACGGGGACAGCCTCTCACAATGAGCAGTTCTTC. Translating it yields CASSTGTASHNEQFF.

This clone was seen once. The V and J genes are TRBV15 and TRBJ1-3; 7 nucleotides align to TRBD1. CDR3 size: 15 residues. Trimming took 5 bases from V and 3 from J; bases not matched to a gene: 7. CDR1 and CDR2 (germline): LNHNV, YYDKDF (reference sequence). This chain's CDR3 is CATSRRDSFGNTIYF. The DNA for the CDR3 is TGTGCCACCAGCCGCCGGGACAGCTTTGGAAACACCATATATTTT.

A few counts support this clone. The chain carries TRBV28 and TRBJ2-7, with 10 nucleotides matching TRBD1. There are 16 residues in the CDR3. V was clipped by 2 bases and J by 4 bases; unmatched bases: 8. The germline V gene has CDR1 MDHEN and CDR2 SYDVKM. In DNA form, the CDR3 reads TGTGCCAGCAGTTTAGGGGGGACAGGGGCAAGATACGAGCAGTACTTC. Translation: CASSLGGTGARYEQYF.

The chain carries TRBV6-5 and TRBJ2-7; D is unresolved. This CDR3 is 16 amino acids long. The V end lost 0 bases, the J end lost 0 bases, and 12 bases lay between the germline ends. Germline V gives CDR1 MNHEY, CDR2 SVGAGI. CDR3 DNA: TGTGCCAGCAGTTACTCGAACGTGGGGTACTCCTACGAGCAGTACTTC. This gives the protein CASSYSNVGYSYEQYF.

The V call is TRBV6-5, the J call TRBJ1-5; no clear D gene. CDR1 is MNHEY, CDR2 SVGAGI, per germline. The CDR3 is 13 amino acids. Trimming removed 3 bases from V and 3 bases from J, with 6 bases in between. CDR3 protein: CASSYGHNQPQHF. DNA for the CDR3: TGTGCCAGCAGTTATGGGCACAATCAGCCCCAGCATTTT.

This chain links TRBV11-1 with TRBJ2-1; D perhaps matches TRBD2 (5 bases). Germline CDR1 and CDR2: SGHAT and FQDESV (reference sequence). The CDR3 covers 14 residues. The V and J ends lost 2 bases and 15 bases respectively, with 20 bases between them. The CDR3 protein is CASSLREGLPSVFF. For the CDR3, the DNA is TGTGCCAGCAGCTTACGGGAAGGACTCCCCTCGGTGTTCTTC.

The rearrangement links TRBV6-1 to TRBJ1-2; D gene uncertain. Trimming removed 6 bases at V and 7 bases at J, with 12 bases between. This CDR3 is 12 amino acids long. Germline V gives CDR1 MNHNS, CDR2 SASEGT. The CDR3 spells CASRTLDAGYTF. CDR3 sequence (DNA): TGTGCCAGCAGGACCCTGGATGCTGGCTACACCTTC.

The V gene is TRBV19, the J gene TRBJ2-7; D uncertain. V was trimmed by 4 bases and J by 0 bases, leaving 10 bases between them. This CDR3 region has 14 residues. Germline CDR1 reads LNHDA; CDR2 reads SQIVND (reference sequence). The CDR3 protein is CASSNTRYSYEQYF. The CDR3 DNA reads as TGTGCCAGTAGTAACACCCGCTACTCCTACGAGCAGTACTTC.

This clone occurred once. In nucleotides, the CDR3 is TGCGCCAGCAGCAGCGGACTAGCGGGGGGGATCCAAGAGACCCAGTACTTC. It codes for CASSSGLAGGIQETQYF. V gene TRBV5-1 combines with J gene TRBJ2-5, with 15 nucleotides matching TRBD2. CDR1 and CDR2 from the germline V gene are SGHRS and YFSETQ. J lost 1 base, V lost 4 bases, and 5 bases had no gene match. The CDR3 length is 17 residues.

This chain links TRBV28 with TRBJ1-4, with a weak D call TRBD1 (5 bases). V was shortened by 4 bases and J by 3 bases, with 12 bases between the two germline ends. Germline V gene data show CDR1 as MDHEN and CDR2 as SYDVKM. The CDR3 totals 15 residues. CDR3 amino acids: CASSSIGDPNEKLFF. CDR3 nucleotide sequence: TGTGCCAGCAGTTCTATAGGGGACCCTAATGAAAAACTGTTTTTT.

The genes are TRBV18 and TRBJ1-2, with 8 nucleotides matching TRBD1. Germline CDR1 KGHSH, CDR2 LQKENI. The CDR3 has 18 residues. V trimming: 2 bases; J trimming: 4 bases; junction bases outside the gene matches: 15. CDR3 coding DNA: TGTGCCAGCTCACCAGTCGGACAGGGCCATCCCGGGTTCTATGGCTACACCTTC. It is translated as CASSPVGQGHPGFYGYTF.

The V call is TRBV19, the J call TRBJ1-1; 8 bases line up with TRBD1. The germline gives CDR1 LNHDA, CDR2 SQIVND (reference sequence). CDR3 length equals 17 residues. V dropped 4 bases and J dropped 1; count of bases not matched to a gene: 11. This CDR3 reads CASSTSRGLHRNTEAFF. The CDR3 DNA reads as TGTGCCAGTAGTACCTCCAGGGGGCTACACCGGAACACTGAAGCTTTCTTT.

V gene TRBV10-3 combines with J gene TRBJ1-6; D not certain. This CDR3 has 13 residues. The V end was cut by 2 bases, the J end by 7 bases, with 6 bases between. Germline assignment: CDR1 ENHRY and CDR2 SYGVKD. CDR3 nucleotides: TGTGCCATCAGTGAGGACCGAAATTCACCCCTCCACTTT. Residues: CAISEDRNSPLHF.

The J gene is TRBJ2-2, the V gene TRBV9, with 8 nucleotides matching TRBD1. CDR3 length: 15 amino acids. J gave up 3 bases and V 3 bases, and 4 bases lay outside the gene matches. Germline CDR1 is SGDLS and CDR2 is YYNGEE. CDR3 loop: CASSEDRAYTGELFF. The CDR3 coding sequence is TGTGCCAGCAGCGAGGACAGGGCTTACACCGGGGAGCTGTTTTTT.

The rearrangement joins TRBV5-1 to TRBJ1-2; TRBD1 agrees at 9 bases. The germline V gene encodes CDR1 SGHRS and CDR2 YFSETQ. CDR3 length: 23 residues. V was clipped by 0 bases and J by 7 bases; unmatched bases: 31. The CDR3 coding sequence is TGCGCCAGCAGCTTGGGTCACAAAAAAAGTACGGGGGAGTCCCGGGACAGGGTCGGTGGCTACACCTTC. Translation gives CASSLGHKKSTGESRDRVGGYTF.

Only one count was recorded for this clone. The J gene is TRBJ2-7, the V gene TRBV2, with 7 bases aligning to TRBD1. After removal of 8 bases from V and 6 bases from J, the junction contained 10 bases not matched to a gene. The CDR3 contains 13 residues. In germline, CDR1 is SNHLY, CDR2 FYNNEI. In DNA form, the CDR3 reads TGTGCCAGCCAAAGCGACAGGGCTGGCGAGCAGTACTTC. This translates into CASQSDRAGEQYF.

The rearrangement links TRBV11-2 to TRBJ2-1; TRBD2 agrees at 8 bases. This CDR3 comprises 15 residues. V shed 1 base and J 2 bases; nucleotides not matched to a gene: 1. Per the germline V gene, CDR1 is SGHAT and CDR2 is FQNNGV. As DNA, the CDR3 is TGTGCCAGCAGCTTAGGCGGGGGGCCCTACAATGAGCAGTTCTTC. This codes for CASSLGGGPYNEQFF.

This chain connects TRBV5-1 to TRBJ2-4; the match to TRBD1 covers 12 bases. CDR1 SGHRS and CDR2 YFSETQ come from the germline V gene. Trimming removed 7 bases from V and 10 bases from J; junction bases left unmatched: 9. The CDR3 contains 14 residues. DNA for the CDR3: TGCGCCAGCCGCTCGGGACAGGGGGCAGGGATTCAGTACTTC. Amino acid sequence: CASRSGQGAGIQYF.

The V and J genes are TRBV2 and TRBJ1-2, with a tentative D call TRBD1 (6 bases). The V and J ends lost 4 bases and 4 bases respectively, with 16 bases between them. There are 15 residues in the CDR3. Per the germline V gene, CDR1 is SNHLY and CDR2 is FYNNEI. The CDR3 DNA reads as TGTGCCAGCAGTGGAAACAGGGAGGTGGTCTATGGCTACACCTTC. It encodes CASSGNREVVYGYTF.

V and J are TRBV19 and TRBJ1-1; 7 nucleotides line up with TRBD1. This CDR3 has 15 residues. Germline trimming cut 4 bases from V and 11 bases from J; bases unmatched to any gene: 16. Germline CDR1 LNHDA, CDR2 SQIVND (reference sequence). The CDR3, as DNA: TGTGCCAGTAGTACCCGGACAGGCGGCCCCCGCCGCGCTTTCTTT. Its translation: CASSTRTGGPRRAFF.

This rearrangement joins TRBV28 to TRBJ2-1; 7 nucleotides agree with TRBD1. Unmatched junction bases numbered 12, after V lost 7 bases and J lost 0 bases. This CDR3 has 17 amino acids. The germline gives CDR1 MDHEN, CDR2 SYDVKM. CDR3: CASTPLTGSSSYNEQFF. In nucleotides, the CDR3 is TGTGCCAGCACACCCTTGACAGGGTCGAGCTCCTACAATGAGCAGTTCTTC.

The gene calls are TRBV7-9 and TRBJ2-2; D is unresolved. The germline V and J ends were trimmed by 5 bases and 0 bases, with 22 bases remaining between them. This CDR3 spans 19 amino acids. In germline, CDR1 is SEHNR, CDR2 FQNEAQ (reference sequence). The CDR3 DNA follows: TGTGCCAGCAGCCCGAACGGTGCAGCCATCCTCCCGAACACCGGGGAGCTGTTTTTT. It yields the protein CASSPNGAAILPNTGELFF.

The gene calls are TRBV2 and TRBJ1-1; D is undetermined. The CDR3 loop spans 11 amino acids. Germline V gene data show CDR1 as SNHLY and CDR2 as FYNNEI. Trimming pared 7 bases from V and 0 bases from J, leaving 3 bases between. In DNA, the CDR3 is TGTGCCAGCACCGTGAACACTGAAGCTTTCTTT. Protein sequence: CASTVNTEAFF.

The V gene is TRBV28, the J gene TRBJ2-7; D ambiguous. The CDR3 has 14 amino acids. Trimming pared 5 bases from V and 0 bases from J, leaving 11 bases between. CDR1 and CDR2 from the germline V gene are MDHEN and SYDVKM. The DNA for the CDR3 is TGTGCCAGCAGTAGACGAGCAGGCTCCTACGAGCAGTACTTC. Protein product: CASSRRAGSYEQYF.

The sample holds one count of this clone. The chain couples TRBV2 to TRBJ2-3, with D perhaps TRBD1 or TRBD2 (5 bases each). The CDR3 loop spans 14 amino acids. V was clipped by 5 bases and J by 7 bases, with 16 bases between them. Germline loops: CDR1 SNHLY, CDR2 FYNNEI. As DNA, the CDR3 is TGTGCCAGCAGTCTACTAGGGGTGGGGAATACGCAGTATTTT. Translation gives CASSLLGVGNTQYF.

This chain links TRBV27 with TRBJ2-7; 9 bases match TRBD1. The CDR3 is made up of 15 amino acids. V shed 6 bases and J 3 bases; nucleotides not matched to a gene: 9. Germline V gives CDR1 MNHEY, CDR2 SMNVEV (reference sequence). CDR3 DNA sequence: TGTGCCAGCAGCCGTCGCCCGGGACAGGGCTACGAGCAGTACTTC. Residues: CASSRRPGQGYEQYF.

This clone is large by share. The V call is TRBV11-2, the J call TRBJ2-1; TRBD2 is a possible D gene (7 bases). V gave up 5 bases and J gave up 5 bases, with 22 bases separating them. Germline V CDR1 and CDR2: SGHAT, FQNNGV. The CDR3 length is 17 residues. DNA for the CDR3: TGTGCCAGCAGCACCTACCTCATGGGGGGGGCAAACAATGAGCAGTTCTTC. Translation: CASSTYLMGGANNEQFF.